What follows describes a single T cell receptor beta chain. Its antigen remains unknown. This specimen comes from a study of T cells in Graves' hyperthyroidism and ophthalmopathy. The overall study: Initial diagnosis, before any treatment, was when peripheral blood was collected. Whole-study findings and limits: Ophthalmopathy got predicted by the model a median 6.5 months before its onset.

The blood specimen was taken at initial hyperthyroidism diagnosis, before any ophthalmopathy symptoms. This CDR3 region has 13 residues. Germline V gene sequence: CDR1 MNHNS, CDR2 SASEGT. V was clipped by 8 bases and J by 7 bases, with 17 bases between them. Researchers took RNA transcripts and amplified the TCR beta CDR3 regions from them. First-round RT-PCR of the TCR CDR3 relied on the HTBI primer set. TCRdb used MiXCR to reprocess the multiplex PCR reads, holding one entry per CDR3 protein. The table lists hundreds of thousands of distinct CDR3 sequences, about 14% of them singletons. Sequenced input: blood. V gene TRBV6-1 combines with J gene TRBJ1-1, with D possibly matching TRBD1 (6 bases). This receptor was obtained from a woman aged 25 to 45 with Graves' hyperthyroidism that later progressed to Graves' ophthalmopathy. The CDR3 bases are TGTGCCAGCGAGGAAAGACAGGCGCTTGAAGCTTTCTTT. Amino acid sequence: CASEERQALEAFF.